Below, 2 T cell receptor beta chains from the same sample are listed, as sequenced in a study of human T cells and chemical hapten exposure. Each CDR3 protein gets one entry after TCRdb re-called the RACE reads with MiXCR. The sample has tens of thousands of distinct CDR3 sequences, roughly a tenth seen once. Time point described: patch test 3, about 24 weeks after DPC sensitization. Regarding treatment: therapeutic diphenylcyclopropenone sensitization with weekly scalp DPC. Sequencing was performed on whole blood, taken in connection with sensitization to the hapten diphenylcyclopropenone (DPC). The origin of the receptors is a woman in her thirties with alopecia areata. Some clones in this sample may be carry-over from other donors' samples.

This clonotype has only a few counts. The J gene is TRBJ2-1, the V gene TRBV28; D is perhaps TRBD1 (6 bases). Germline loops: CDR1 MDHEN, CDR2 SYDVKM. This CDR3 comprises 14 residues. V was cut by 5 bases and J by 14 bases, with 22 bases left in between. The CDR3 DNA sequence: TGTGCCAGCAGTCCAACCCCGCCACAGGGTGGGGAGTTCTTC. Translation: CASSPTPPQGGEFF. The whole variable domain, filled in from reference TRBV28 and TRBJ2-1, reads DVKVTQSSRYLVKRTGEKVFLECVQDMDHENMFWYRQDPGLGLRLIYFSYDVKMKEKGDIPEGYSVSREKKERFSLILESASTNQTSMYLCASSPTPPQGGEFFGPGTRLTVL.

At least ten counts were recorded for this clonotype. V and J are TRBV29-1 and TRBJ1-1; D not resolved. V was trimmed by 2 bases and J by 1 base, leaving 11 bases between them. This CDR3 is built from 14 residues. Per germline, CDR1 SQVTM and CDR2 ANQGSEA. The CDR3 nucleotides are TGCAGCGTTGAACCGGGTCCCCGGAACACTGAAGCTTTCTTT. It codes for CSVEPGPRNTEAFF.